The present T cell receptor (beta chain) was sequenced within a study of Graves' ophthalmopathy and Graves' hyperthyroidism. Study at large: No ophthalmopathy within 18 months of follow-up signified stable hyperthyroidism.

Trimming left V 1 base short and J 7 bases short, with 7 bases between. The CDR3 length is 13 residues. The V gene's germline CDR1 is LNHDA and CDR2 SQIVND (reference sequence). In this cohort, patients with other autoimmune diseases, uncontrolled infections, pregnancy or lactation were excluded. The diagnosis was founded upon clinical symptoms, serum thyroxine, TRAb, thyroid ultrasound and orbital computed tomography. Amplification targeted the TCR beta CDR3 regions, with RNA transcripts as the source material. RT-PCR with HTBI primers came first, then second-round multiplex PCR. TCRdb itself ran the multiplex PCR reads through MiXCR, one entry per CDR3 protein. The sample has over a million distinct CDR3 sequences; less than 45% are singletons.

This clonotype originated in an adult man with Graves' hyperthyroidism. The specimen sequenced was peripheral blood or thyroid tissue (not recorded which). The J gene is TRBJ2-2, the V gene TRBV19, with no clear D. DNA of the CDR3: TGTGCCAGTAGTATAGGGGCTAGCGGGGAGCTGTTTTTT. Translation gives CASSIGASGELFF.